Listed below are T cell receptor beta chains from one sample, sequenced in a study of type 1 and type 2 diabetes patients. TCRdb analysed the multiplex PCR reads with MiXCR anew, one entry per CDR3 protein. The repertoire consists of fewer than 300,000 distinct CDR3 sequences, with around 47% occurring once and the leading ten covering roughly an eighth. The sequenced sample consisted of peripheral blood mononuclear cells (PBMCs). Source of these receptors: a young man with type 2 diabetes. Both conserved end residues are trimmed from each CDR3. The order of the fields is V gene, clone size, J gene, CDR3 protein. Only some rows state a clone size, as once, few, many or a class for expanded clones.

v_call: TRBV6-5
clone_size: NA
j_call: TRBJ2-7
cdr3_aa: ASSGRLAGVTYEQY

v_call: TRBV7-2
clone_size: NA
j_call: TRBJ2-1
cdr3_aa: ASSPQGAREQF

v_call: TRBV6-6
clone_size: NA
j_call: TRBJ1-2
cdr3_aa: ASTRDSANYGYT

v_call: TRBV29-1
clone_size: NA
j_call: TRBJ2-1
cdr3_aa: SVLAGNVYTNEQF

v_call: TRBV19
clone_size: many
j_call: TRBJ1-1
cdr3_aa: ASRSGDSEAF

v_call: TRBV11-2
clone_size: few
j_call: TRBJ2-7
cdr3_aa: ASSLGDIEQY

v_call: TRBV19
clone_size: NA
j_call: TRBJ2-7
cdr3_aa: ASSMTHTYEQY

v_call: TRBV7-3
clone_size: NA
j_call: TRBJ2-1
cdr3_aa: ASSDLAGGSIYNEQF

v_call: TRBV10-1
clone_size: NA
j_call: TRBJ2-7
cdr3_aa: ASSTGTGGGYEQY

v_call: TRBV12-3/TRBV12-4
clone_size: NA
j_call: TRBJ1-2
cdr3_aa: ASSPGQSSYGYT

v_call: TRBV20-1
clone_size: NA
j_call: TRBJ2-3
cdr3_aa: SATRDTQY

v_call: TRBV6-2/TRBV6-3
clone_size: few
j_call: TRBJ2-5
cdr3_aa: ASRTIGTFQETQY

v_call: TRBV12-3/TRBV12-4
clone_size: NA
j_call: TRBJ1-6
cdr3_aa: ASSVVAAYNSPLH

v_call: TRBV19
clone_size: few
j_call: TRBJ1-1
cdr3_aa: ASSLSQGNTEAF

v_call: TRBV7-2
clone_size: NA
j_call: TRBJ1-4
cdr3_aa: ASSESGGLGEKLF

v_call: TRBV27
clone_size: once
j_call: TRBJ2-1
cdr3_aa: ASSFGTGQDEQF

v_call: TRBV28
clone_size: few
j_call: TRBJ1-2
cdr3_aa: ASSPMGARTNYGYT

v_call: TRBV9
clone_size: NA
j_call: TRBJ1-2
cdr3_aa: AGSGIRDGYT

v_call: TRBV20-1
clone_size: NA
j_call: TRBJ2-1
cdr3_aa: SARGGQGGHEQF

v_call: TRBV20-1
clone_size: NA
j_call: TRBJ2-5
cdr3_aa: SAPSDRSKETQY

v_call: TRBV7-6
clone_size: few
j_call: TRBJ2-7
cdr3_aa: ASSLETSSRSYEQY

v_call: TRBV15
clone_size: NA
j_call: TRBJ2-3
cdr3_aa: ATSRDSPLGSTQY

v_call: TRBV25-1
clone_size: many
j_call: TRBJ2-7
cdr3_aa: ASSEIGVGGEQY

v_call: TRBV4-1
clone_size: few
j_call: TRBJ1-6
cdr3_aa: ASSQGTNSPLH

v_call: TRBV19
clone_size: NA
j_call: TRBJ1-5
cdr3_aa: ASSILRQGLSNQPQH

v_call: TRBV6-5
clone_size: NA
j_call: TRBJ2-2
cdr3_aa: ASSEEQGVYTGELF

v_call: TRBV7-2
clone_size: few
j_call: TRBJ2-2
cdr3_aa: ASSHNTNTGELF

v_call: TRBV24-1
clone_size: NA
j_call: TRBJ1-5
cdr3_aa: ATSDRRTGQPQH

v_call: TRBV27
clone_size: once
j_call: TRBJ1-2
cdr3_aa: ASSLRGGAGGYT

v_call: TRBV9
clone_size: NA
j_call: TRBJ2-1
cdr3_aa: ASSPGQGVEQF

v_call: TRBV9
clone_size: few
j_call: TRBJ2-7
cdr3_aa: ASSALDGAYEQY

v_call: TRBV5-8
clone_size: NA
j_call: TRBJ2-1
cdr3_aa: ASSTTRAGGSYNEQF

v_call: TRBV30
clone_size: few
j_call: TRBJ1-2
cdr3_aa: AWSLGAGIYGYT

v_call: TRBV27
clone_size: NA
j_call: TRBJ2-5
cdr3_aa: ASSLSPSGSQETQY

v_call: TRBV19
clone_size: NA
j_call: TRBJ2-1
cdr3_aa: ASESGIGNEQF

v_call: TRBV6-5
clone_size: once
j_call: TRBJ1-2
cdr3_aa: ASSLVGTGGGYGYT

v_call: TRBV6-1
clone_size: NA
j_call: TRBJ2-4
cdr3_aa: AISEGGLAKNIQY

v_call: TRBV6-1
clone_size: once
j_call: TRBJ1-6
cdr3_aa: ASSEGLGDSPLH

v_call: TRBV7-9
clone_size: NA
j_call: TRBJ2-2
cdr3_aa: ASSLGTVNTGELF

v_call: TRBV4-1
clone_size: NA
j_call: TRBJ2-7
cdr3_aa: ASSQVESTPSYEQY

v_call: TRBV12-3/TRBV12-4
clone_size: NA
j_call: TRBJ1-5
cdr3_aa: ASSSKGEGNQPQH

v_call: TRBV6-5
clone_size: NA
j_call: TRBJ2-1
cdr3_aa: ASRGQGRNEQF

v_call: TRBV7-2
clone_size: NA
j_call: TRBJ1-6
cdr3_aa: ASSPWTSSLH

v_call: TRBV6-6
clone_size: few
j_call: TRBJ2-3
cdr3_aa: ASSYSSSVPDTQY

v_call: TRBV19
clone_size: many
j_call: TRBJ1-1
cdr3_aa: ASSGDSVAF

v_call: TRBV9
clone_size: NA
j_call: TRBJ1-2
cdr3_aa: ASSFTGDRDYGYT

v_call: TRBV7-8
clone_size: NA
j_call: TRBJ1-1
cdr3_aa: ASSWGGQQNTEAF

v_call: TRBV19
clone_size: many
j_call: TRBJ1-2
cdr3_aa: ASTPGQGAYGYT

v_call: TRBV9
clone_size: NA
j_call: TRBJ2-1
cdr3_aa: ASSGGSPYNEQF

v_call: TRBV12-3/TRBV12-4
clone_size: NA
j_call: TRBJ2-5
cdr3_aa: ASSLKTETQY

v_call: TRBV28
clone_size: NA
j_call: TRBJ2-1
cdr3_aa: ASSEASASSYEQF